The T cell receptor (beta chain) under discussion was sequenced for a study of T cell repertoires in cytomegalovirus infection. The wider study: CMV epitopes in the study were HLA-C-restricted (recently identified) and HLA-B-restricted (well studied). Public TCR beta signature analysis indicated the presence of both CMV infection and matching HLA type.

Findings of the study overall: Summed frequency of shared TCR beta families picked out CMV carriers who also had the relevant HLA. The ex vivo response was dominated by HLA-C-restricted CMV-specific TCR beta clonotypes.

Concerning this clonotype: Its antigen is still unknown. One end of the junction fails to match germline, which may point to a read error.

The CDR3 length is 17 residues. CDR1 is DFQATT, CDR2 SNEGSKA, per germline (reference sequence). Each CDR3 protein is one row after TCRdb ran MiXCR on the reads. This sample has hundreds of thousands of distinct CDR3 sequences, with around a third found just once. This clonotype was sampled from a human donor in good health (CMV status not recorded). Some clones in this sample may be carry-over from other donors' samples. Source: cultured PBMCs, taken from culture after CMV antigen stimulation. This rearrangement joins TRBV20-1 to TRBJ1-6; D not resolved. The CDR3 DNA sequence: TGCAGTGCTAGAGATGGACCCGGGAACACCTATATTTCACCCCTCCACTTT. Amino acid sequence: CSARDGPGNTYISPLHF.